This TCR beta chain comes out of a study of beta chain features in type 1 diabetes. Study overall: Examination spanned 90 million to 140 million sorted cells from all samples.

The study, taken as a whole, reports: Shortening that was moderate but significant affected the TCRB CDR3s of Type 1 diabetes patients in all four CD4+ subsets. For patients and controls alike, PCR might favor shorter templates to the same degree.

Expressed TCRB transcripts were sequenced because the isolated RNA had all been reverse transcribed beforehand. Measured with immunoSEQ multiplex PCR; TCRdb has only the in-frame clones, and not every one. The sample consists of a few hundred thousand clones, 16% of them appearing once. V shed 7 bases and J shed 7 bases, with 11 bases lying between them. Per the germline V gene, CDR1 is MDHEN and CDR2 is SYDVKM. This CDR3 region has 11 residues. This clone was found a few times. Its matching antigen is unknown. Based on CD45RO/CCR7/CD25/CD127/CD95/CD27, CD4+ regulatory, stem cell-like memory, naive and central memory cells were sorted.

What was sequenced was naive CD4+ T cells from blood. The J gene is TRBJ2-7, the V gene TRBV28; D remains ambiguous. This receptor was obtained from a man aged 30 to 45 with type 1 diabetes. CDR3 in amino acids: CASIDYDEQYF. CDR3 in DNA: TGTGCCAGCATTGATTATGATGAGCAGTACTTC.